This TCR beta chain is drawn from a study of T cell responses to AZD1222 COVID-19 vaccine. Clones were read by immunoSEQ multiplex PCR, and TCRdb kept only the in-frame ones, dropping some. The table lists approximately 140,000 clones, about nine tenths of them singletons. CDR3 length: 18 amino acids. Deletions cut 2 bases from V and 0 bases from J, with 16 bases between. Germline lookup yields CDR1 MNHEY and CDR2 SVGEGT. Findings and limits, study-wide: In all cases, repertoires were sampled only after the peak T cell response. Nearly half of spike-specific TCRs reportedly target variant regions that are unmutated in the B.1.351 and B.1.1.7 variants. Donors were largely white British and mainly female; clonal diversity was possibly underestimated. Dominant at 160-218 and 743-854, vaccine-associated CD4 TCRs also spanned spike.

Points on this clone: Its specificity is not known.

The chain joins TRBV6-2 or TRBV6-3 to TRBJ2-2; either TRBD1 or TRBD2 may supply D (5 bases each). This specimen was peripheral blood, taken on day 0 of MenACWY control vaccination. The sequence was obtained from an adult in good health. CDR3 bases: TGTGCCAGCAGTTACCGGGTCGGCGAGGGGACGAACACCGGGGAGCTGTTTTTT. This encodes CASSYRVGEGTNTGELFF.